These 2 T cell receptor beta chains were sequenced from one sample in a study of T-cell reconstitution after alpha-beta-depleted transplantation in children. A library of TCRbeta sequences, prepared with unique molecular identifiers, was generated. TCRdb re-called the PCR reads with MiXCR, one entry per CDR3 protein. Among 200,000 to 250,000 distinct CDR3 sequences, around 8% were seen once, and the ten largest hold just under 6.5%. The sample here was PBMCs, mostly from graft donor cells, taken 180 days after TCRalphabeta/CD19-depleted stem cell transplant. Source of these receptors: a male patient aged 10-17 years who had a stem cell transplant for acute lymphoblastic leukemia, so the T cells may come from the graft donor.

This clonotype has at least ten counts. V and J are TRBV27 and TRBJ2-3; D might be TRBD1 or TRBD2, each matching 7 bases. Germline V gene sequence: CDR1 MNHEY, CDR2 SMNVEV (reference sequence). The CDR3 length is 14 residues. V shed 7 bases and J shed 4 bases, with 15 bases lying between them. This CDR3 reads CASTQGGVADTQYF. The CDR3 bases are TGTGCCAGCACCCAGGGGGGGGTCGCAGATACGCAGTATTTT.

In its sample, this clonotype was seen many times. This rearrangement joins TRBV12-3 or TRBV12-4 to TRBJ1-4, with D maybe TRBD1 (6 bases). With 2 bases removed from V and 5 bases from J, the gap between germline ends came to 9 bases. CDR3 size: 14 residues. CDR3 DNA: TGTGCCAGCAGTTTACTGGACAGAAATGAAAAACTGTTTTTT. It yields the protein CASSLLDRNEKLFF.